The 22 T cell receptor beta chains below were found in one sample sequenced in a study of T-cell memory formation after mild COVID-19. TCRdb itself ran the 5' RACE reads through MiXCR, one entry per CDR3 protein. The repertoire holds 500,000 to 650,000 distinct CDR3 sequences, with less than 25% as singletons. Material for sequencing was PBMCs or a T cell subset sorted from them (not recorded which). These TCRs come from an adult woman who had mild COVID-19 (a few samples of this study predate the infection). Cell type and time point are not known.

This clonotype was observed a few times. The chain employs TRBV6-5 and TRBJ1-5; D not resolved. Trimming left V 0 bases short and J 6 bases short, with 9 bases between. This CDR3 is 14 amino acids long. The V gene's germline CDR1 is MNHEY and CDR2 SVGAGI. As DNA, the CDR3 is TGTGCCAGCAGTTACTCAGGGAGGAGTCAGCCCCAGCATTTT. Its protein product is CASSYSGRSQPQHF.

The CDR3 loop reads CASSLGTQGFNYGYTF. CDR3 nucleotides: TGTGCCAGCAGCCTAGGAACCCAGGGTTTTAACTATGGCTACACCTTC. The V gene is TRBV11-3, the J gene TRBJ1-2, with TRBD1 as a possible D gene (5 bases). Trimming cost V 5 bases and J 1 base, with 17 bases left between them. CDR1 SGHNT and CDR2 YENEEA come from the germline V gene. This CDR3 is 16 amino acids long.

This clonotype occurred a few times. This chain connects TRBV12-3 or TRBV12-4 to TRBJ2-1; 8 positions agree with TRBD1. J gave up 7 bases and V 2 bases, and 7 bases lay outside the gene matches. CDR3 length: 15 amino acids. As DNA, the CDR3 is TGTGCCAGCAGTTTATTAGGACAGGGTCGAAATGAGCAGTTCTTC. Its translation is CASSLLGQGRNEQFF.

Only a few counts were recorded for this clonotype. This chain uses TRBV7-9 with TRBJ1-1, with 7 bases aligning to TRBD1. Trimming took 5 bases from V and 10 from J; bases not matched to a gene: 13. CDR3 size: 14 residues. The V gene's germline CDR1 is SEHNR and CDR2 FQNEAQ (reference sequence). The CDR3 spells CASSPVRQGGRAFF. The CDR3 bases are TGTGCCAGCAGCCCCGTGCGACAGGGAGGTAGAGCTTTCTTT.

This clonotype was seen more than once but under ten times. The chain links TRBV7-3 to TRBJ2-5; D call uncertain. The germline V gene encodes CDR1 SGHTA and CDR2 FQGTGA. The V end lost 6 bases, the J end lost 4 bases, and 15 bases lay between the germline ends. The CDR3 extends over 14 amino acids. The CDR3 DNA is TGTGCCAGCAGTCGACCGGGTCCCGGAGAGACCCAGTACTTC. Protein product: CASSRPGPGETQYF. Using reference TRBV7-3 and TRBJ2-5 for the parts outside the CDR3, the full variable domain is GAGVSQTPSNKVTEKGKYVELRCDPISGHTALYWYRQSLGQGPEFLIYFQGTGAADDSGLPNDRFFAVRPEGSVSTLKIQRTERGDSAVYLCASSRPGPGETQYFGPGTRLLVL.

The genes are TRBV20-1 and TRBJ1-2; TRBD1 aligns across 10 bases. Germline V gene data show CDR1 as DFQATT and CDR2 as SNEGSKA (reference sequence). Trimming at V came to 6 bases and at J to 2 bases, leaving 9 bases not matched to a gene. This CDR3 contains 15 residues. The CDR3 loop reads CSAIGQGDTNYGYTF. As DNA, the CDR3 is TGCAGTGCCATCGGACAGGGGGATACCAACTATGGCTACACCTTC.

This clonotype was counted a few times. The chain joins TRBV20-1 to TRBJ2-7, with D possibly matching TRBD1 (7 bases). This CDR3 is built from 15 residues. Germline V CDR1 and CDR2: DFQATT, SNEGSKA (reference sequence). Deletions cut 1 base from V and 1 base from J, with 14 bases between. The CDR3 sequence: CSARGGDRRSYEQYF. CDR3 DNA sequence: TGCAGTGCTAGAGGGGGGGACAGAAGATCCTACGAGCAGTACTTC.

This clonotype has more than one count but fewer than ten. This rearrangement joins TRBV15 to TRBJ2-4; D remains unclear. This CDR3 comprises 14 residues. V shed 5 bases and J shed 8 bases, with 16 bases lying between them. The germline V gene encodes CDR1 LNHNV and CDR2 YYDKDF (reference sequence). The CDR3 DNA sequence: TGTGCCACCAGCGGAACAAGGGCTCGGGACATTCAGTACTTC. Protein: CATSGTRARDIQYF. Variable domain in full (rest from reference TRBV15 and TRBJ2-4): DAMVIQNPRYQVTQFGKPVTLSCSQTLNHNVMYWYQQKSSQAPKLLFHYYDKDFNNEADTPDNFQSRRPNTSFCFLDIRSPGLGDTAMYLCATSGTRARDIQYFGAGTRLSVL.

CDR3 nucleotide sequence: TGCGCCAGCAGTCGGGACTCCTTAGATACGCAGTATTTT. Protein sequence: CASSRDSLDTQYF. This rearrangement joins TRBV5-1 to TRBJ2-3; tentatively, D is TRBD2 (6 bases). Trimming left V 5 bases short and J 5 bases short, with 12 bases between. This CDR3 contains 13 residues. Germline V gives CDR1 SGHRS, CDR2 YFSETQ.

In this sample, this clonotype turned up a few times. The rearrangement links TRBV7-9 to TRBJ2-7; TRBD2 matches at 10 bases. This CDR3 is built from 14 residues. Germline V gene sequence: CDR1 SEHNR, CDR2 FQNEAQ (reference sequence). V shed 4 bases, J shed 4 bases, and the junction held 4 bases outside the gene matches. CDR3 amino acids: CASSSSGRGYEQYF. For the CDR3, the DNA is TGTGCCAGCAGCTCTAGCGGGAGAGGGTACGAGCAGTACTTC.

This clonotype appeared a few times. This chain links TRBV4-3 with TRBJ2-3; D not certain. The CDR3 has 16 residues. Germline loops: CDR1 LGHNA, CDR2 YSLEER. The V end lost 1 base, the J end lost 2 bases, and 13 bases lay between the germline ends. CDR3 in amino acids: CASSQVLRLFTDTQYF. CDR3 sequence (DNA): TGCGCCAGCAGCCAAGTACTCCGGCTATTCACAGATACGCAGTATTTT.

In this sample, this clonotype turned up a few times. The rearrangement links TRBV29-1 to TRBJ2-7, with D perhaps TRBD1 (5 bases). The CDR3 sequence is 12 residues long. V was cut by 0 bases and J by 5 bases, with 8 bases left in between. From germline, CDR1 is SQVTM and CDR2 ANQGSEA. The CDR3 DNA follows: TGCAGCGTTGAAGATTTAGGGGACGAGCAGTACTTC. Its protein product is CSVEDLGDEQYF.

CDR3 amino acids: CASSHRGSMTDTQYF. The CDR3, as DNA: TGTGCCAGCAGTCACAGGGGGTCGATGACAGATACGCAGTATTTT. V and J are TRBV12-3 or TRBV12-4 and TRBJ2-3; 8 nucleotides match TRBD1. The CDR3 is made up of 15 amino acids. Trimming at V came to 5 bases and at J to 3 bases, leaving 7 bases not matched to a gene.

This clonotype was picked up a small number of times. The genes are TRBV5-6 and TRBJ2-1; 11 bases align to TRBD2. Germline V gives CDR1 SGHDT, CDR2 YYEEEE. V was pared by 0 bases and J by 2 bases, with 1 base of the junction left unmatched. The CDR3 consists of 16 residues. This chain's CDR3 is CASSLVLAGAYNEQFF. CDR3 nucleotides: TGTGCCAGCAGCTTGGTACTAGCGGGGGCCTACAATGAGCAGTTCTTC.

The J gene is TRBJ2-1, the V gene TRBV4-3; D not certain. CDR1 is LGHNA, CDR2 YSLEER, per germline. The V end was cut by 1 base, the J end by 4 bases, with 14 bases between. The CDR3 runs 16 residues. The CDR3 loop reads CASSQGPPLGYNEQFF. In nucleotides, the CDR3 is TGCGCCAGCAGCCAAGGCCCCCCATTGGGATACAATGAGCAGTTCTTC.

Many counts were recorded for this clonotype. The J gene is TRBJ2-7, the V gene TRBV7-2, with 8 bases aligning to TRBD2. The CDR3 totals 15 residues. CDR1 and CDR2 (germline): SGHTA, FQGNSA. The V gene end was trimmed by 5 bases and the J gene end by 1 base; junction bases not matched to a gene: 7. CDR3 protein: CASSPLGLESYEQYF. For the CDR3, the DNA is TGTGCCAGCAGCCCCCTGGGACTAGAATCCTACGAGCAGTACTTC.

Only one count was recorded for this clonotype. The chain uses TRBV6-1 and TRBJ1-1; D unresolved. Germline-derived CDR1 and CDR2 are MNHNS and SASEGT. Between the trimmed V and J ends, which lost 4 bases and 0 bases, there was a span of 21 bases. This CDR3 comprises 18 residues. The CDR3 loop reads CASSGSSTWKLLNTEAFF. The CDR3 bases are TGTGCCAGCAGTGGATCCTCAACTTGGAAACTTTTGAACACTGAAGCTTTCTTT.

CDR3 protein: CASSHSGQASRPQHF. The CDR3 coding sequence is TGTGCCAGCAGCCACTCGGGACAGGCGTCGCGGCCCCAGCATTTT. The V gene is TRBV7-2, the J gene TRBJ1-5; 8 bases line up with TRBD1. This CDR3 region has 15 residues. Germline CDR1 reads SGHTA; CDR2 reads FQGNSA. J gave up 9 bases and V 5 bases, and 12 bases lay outside the gene matches.

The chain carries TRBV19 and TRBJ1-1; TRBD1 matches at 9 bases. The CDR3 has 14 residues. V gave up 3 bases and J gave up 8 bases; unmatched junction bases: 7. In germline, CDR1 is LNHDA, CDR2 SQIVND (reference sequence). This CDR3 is CASSIPGQGREAFF. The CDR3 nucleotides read TGTGCCAGTAGTATTCCAGGACAGGGGAGGGAAGCTTTCTTT.

CDR3 nucleotide sequence: TGCGCCAGCAGCCAAGATCCCCCTAGCTCGAGAAGAGAGACCCAGTACTTC. Translating it yields CASSQDPPSSRRETQYF. V gene TRBV4-3 combines with J gene TRBJ2-5; possible D gene TRBD2, 5 bases. Germline CDR1 LGHNA, CDR2 YSLEER. The CDR3 extends over 17 amino acids. V gave up 0 bases and J gave up 4 bases, with 18 bases separating them.

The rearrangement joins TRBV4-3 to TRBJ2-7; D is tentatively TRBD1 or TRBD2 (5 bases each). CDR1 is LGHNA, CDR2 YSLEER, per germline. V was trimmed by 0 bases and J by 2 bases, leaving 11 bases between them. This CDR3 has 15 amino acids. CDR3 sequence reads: CASSQDGTATYEQYF. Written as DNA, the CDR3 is TGCGCCAGCAGCCAAGATGGGACCGCTACCTACGAGCAGTACTTC.

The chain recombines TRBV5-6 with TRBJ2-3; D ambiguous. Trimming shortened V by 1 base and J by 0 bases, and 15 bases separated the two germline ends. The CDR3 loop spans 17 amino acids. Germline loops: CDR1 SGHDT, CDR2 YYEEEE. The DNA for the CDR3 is TGTGCCAGCAGCTTGTCATATGCTACCTCGAGCACAGATACGCAGTATTTT. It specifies CASSLSYATSSTDTQYF.